This entry concerns a single T cell receptor (beta chain). Other DNA sequences from this sample encode an identical CDR3 as well. In the authors' methods: The authors estimated nucleated cell counts from reference gene primer amplification. The table came from immunoSEQ multiplex PCR; TCRdb's copy has only in-frame clones and leaves some out. The D gene and trimming were derived from the DNA, and the V and J assignments and clone size from that table. The sample lists under 200,000 clones, around four fifths occurring once. The CDR3 totals 12 residues. The germline V gene has CDR1 MDHEN and CDR2 SYDVKM. Trimming shortened V by 5 bases and J by 5 bases, and 7 bases separated the two germline ends. These data come from a study of blood T cell repertoires in COVID-19. Background on the study: Samples of COVID-19 (acute and convalescent) were obtained from the United States, Italy and Spain. In each case, the material was cDNA or gDNA derived from T cells, B-cell-depleted T cells, or PBMCs.

Sequenced sample: peripheral blood. The chain recombines TRBV28 with TRBJ1-5; D is undetermined. This TCR was recovered from a man between 65 and 79 years old with acute or convalescent COVID-19. For the CDR3, the DNA is TGTGCCAGCAGTCTAACTGATCAGCCCCAGCATTTT. Translating it yields CASSLTDQPQHF.